This T cell receptor (beta chain) was retrieved from a study of blood T cell repertoires in COVID-19. Study summary: Some COVID-19 samples were acute and others convalescent; all came from the United States, Italy and Spain. T cells, B-cell-depleted T cells, or PBMCs supplied cDNA or gDNA.

In the original processing: Reference gene primer amplification gave estimated nucleated cell counts. The assay was immunoSEQ multiplex PCR, and TCRdb's table has in-frame clones only and misses some. V and J calls and clone size follow that table, whereas D and trimming were derived from the DNA. Of about 190,000 clones in the sample, nearly 90% were seen once. The germline V gene encodes CDR1 SGHKS and CDR2 YYEKEE (reference sequence). V dropped 5 bases and J dropped 1 base, with 10 bases sitting between them. The CDR3 runs 14 residues. Material for sequencing was peripheral blood. The sequence was obtained from a man in his fifties or sixties with active or convalescent COVID-19. The chain employs TRBV5-5 and TRBJ2-1; a possible D gene is TRBD1 (5 bases). CDR3 DNA sequence: TGTGCCAGCAGTCTAACAGGTTCCTACAATGAGCAGTTCTTC. Its translation: CASSLTGSYNEQFF. The full variable domain, rest sourced from reference TRBV5-5 and TRBJ2-1, is DAGVTQSPTHLIKTRGQQVTLRCSPISGHKSVSWYQQVLGQGPQFIFQYYEKEERGRGNFPDRFSARQFPNYSSELNVNALLLGDSALYLCASSLTGSYNEQFFGPGTRLTVL.